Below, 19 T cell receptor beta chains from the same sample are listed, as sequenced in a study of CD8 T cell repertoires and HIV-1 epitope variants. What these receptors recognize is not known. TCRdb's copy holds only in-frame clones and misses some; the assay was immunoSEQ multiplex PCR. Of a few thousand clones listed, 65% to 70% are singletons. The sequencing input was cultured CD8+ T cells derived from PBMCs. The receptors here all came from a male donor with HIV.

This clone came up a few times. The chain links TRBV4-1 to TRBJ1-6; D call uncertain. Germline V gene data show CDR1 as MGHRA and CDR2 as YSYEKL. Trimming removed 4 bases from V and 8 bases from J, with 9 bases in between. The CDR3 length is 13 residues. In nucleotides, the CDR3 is TGCGCCAGCAGCCCTTTACAAGATTCACCCCTCCACTTT. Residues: CASSPLQDSPLHF.

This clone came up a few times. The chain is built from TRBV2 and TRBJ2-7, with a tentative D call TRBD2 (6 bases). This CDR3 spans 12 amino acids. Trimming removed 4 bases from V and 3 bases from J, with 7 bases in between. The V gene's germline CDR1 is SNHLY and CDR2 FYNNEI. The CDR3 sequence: CASSGRDYEQYF. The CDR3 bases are TGTGCCAGCAGTGGGAGGGACTACGAGCAGTACTTC.

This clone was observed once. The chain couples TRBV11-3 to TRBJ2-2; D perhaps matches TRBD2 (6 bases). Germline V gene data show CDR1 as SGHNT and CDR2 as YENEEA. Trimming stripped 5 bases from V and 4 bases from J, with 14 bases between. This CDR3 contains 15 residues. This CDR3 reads CASSKRDSTTGELFF. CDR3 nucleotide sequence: TGTGCCAGCAGCAAACGGGACTCCACCACCGGGGAGCTGTTTTTT.

CDR3: CASSVDPLAGETGELFF. The CDR3, as DNA: TGTGCCAGCAGCGTAGACCCACTAGCGGGGGAAACCGGGGAGCTGTTTTTT. The chain couples TRBV9 to TRBJ2-2; 11 bases line up with TRBD2. The CDR3 runs 17 residues. The J segment lost 5 bases and the V segment lost 0 bases, leaving 6 bases of the junction unmatched. Germline assignment: CDR1 SGDLS and CDR2 YYNGEE.

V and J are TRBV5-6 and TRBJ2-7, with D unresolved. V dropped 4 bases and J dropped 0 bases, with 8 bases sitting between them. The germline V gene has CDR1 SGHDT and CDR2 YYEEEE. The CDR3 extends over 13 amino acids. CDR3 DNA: TGTGCCAGCAGCCCCCAATCCTCCTACGAGCAGTACTTC. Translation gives CASSPQSSYEQYF.

The CDR3 coding sequence is TGTGCCAGCAGCCAAGACGGTAGCAATCAGCCCCAGCATTTT. Its translation is CASSQDGSNQPQHF. The chain combines TRBV5-4 with TRBJ1-5, with no clear D. There are 14 residues in the CDR3. Germline V lookup: CDR1 SGHNT, CDR2 YYREEE (reference sequence). Trimming shortened V by 4 bases and J by 0 bases, and 8 bases separated the two germline ends.

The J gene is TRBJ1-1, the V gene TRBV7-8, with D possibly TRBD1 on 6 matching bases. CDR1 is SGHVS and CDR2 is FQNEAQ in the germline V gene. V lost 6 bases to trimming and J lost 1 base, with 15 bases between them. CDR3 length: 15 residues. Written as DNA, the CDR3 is TGTGCCAGCAGTTCGACCTTGGGACAGAACACTGAAGCTTTCTTT. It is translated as CASSSTLGQNTEAFF.

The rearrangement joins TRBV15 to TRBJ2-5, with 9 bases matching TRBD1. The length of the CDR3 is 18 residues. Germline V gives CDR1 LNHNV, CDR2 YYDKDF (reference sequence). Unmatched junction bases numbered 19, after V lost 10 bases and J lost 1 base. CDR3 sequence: CAISSSRSDRGIQETQYF. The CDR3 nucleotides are TGTGCCATTTCCTCGAGTCGCTCGGACAGGGGCATCCAAGAGACCCAGTACTTC. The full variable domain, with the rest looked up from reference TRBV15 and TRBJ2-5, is DAMVIQNPRYQVTQFGKPVTLSCSQTLNHNVMYWYQQKSSQAPKLLFHYYDKDFNNEADTPDNFQSRRPNTSFCFLDIRSPGLGDTAMYLCAISSSRSDRGIQETQYFGPGTRLLVL.

CDR3 coding DNA: TGTGCCAGCAGTGGCCGACGGGATCAAGAGACCCAGTACTTC. Translated, it gives CASSGRRDQETQYF. The chain is built from TRBV28 and TRBJ2-5; tentatively, D is TRBD2 (5 bases). Trimming removed 5 bases from V and 2 bases from J, with 12 bases in between. This CDR3 is 14 amino acids long. Germline-derived CDR1 and CDR2 are MDHEN and SYDVKM.

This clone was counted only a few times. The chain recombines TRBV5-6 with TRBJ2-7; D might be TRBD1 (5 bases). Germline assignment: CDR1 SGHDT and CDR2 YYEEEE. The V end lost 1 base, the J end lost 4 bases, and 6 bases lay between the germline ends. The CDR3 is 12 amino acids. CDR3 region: CASSLKGYEQYF. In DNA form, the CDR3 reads TGTGCCAGCAGCTTGAAGGGGTACGAGCAGTACTTC. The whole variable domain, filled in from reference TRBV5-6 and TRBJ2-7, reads DAGVTQSPTHLIKTRGQQVTLRCSPKSGHDTVSWYQQALGQGPQFIFQYYEEEERQRGNFPDRFSGHQFPNYSSELNVNALLLGDSALYLCASSLKGYEQYFGPGTRLTVT.

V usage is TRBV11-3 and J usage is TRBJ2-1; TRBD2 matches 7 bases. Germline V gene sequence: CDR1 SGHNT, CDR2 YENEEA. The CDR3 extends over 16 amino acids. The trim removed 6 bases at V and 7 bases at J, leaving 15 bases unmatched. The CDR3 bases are TGTGCCAGCAGTTCCTCGAGCGGGGCGGGTGAGAATGAGCAGTTCTTC. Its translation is CASSSSSGAGENEQFF.

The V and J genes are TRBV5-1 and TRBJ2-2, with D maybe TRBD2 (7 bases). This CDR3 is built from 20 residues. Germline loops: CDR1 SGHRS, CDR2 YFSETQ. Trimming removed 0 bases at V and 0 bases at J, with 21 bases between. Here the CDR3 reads CASSLAHLAGAFPNTGELFF. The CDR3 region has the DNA TGCGCCAGCAGCTTGGCTCACCTCGCGGGGGCTTTCCCGAACACCGGGGAGCTGTTTTTT.

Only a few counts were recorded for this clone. CDR3: CASSLAEAGEPYF. In nucleotides, the CDR3 is TGCGCCAGCAGCTTGGCCGAGGCAGGGGAGCCCTACTTC. The rearrangement uses TRBV5-1 and TRBJ2-7; weak D call: TRBD1 (6 bases). Trimming took 0 bases from V and 13 from J, leaving 17 bases between them. Looked up from germline, CDR1 is SGHRS and CDR2 is YFSETQ. This CDR3 spans 13 amino acids.

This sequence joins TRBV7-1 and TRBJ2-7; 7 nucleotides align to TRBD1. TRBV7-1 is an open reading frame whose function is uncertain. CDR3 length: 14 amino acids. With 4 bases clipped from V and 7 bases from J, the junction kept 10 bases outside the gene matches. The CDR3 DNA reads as TGTGCCAGCAGCTTGGGACAGTACCTTCGTGAGCAGTACTTC. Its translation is CASSLGQYLREQYF.

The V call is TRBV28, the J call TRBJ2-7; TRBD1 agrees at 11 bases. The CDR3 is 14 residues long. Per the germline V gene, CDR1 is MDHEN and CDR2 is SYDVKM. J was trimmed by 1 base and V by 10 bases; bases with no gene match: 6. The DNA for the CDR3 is TGTGCCATCTCGGACAGGGGGCTTTCCTACGAGCAGTACTTC. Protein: CAISDRGLSYEQYF.

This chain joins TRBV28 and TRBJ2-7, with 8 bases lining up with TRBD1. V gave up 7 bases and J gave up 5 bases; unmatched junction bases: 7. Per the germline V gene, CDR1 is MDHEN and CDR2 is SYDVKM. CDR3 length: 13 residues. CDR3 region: CASKDRVINEQYF. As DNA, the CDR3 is TGTGCCAGCAAGGACAGGGTAATCAACGAGCAGTACTTC. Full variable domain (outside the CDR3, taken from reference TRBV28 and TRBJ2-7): DVKVTQSSRYLVKRTGEKVFLECVQDMDHENMFWYRQDPGLGLRLIYFSYDVKMKEKGDIPEGYSVSREKKERFSLILESASTNQTSMYLCASKDRVINEQYFGPGTRLTVT.

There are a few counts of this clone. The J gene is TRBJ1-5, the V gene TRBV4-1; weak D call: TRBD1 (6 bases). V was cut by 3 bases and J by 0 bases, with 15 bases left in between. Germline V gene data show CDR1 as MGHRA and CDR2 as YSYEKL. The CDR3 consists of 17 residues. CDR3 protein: CASSQISGADSNQPQHF. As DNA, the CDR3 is TGCGCCAGCAGCCAGATATCAGGGGCGGATAGCAATCAGCCCCAGCATTTT.

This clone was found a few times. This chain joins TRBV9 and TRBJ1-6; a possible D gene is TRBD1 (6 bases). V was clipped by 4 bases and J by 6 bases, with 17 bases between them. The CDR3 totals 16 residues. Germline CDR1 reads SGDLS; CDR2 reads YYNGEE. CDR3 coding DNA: TGTGCCAGCAGCCCCAATCCGGGGGCCCTTAATTCACCCCTCCACTTT. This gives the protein CASSPNPGALNSPLHF. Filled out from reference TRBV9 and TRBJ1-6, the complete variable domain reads DSGVTQTPKHLITATGQRVTLRCSPRSGDLSVYWYQQSLDQGLQFLIQYYNGEERAKGNILERFSAQQFPDLHSELNLSSLELGDSALYFCASSPNPGALNSPLHFGNGTRLTVT.

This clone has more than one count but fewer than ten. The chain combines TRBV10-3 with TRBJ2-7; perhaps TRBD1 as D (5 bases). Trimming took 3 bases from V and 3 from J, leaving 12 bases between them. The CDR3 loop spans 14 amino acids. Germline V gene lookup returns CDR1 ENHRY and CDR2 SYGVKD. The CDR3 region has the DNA TGTGCCATCAGTGATCCGGCAGGGATCTACGAGCAGTACTTC. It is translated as CAISDPAGIYEQYF.